These 14 T cell receptor beta chains were sequenced from one sample in a study of cytomegalovirus exposure and HLA in healthy donors. The PCR used 60 Vbeta and 13 Jbeta primers. Libraries were prepared by immunoSEQ multiplex PCR; TCRdb keeps only in-frame clonotypes and omits some of them. The repertoire holds roughly 98,000 clones, with roughly 80% as singletons. Sequences were obtained from PBMCs. The receptors come from a female donor in good health and CMV-seronegative.

The chain carries TRBV28 and TRBJ1-3, with TRBD1 identical over 7 bases. Germline-derived CDR1 and CDR2 are MDHEN and SYDVKM. CDR3 length: 18 residues. V lost 5 bases and J lost 1; bases outside the gene matches: 14. The CDR3 protein is CASSVRKPGGGSGNTIYF. The CDR3 bases are TGTGCCAGCAGTGTAAGAAAGCCAGGGGGTGGTTCTGGAAACACCATATATTTT.

V is TRBV7-3 and J is TRBJ2-2, with 8 nucleotides matching TRBD1. CDR1 SGHTA and CDR2 FQGTGA come from the germline V gene. Losses at the gene ends were 3 bases for V and 6 bases for J; bases not matched to a gene: 9. The CDR3 consists of 16 residues. The CDR3 loop is CASSFFGQGTPGELFF. CDR3 sequence (DNA): TGTGCCAGCAGCTTTTTCGGACAGGGTACGCCCGGGGAGCTGTTTTTT.

The table lists this clone with a count of one. The V and J genes are TRBV6-4 and TRBJ2-1; D is possibly TRBD1 (5 bases). The CDR3 is 16 residues long. The V end was cut by 2 bases, the J end by 1 base, with 12 bases between. Germline V gene lookup returns CDR1 MRHNA and CDR2 SNTAGT. The CDR3 bases are TGTGCCAGCAGTGACCGCCCGGCAGGGTCCTACAATGAGCAGTTCTTC. It encodes CASSDRPAGSYNEQFF.

This chain connects TRBV5-1 to TRBJ2-5; 7 positions match TRBD1. This CDR3 region has 15 residues. Trimming cost V 4 bases and J 5 bases; bases outside gene matches: 11. Germline V gene data show CDR1 as SGHRS and CDR2 as YFSETQ. DNA of the CDR3: TGCGCCAGCAGCCCTAAACTGACAGGGTCGGAGACCCAGTACTTC. It encodes CASSPKLTGSETQYF.

DNA for the CDR3: TGTGCCAGCAGTGAGATCTACGAGCAGTACTTC. Amino acid sequence: CASSEIYEQYF. The chain is built from TRBV6-6 and TRBJ2-7; D unclear. CDR1 is MNHNY, CDR2 SVGAGI, per germline (reference sequence). The CDR3 is made up of 11 amino acids. Trimming took off 5 bases at V and 3 bases at J, with 5 bases between the two ends.

The chain employs TRBV18 and TRBJ1-4; 7 bases agree with TRBD1. Germline V gene sequence: CDR1 KGHSH, CDR2 LQKENI. The V segment lost 4 bases and the J segment 0 bases; nucleotides outside the gene matches: 5. This CDR3 is 16 amino acids long. Here the CDR3 reads CASSHRGGATNEKLFF. The CDR3 DNA reads TGTGCCAGCTCACACAGGGGTGGCGCAACTAATGAAAAACTGTTTTTT.

This clone was detected only a few times. The J gene is TRBJ1-4, the V gene TRBV28, with 12 bases fitting TRBD1. The CDR3 runs 19 residues. The germline CDR1 and CDR2 sequences are MDHEN and SYDVKM. After removal of 5 bases from V and 3 bases from J, the junction contained 13 bases not matched to a gene. This CDR3 reads CASSLPGQGASGANEKLFF. CDR3 nucleotides: TGTGCCAGCAGTCTGCCGGGACAGGGGGCGAGTGGTGCTAATGAAAAACTGTTTTTT.

The chain has TRBV27 and TRBJ2-1; TRBD2 matches 11 bases. The CDR3 totals 17 residues. V shed 5 bases, J shed 10 bases, and the junction held 16 bases outside the gene matches. Germline V gives CDR1 MNHEY, CDR2 SMNVEV (reference sequence). The CDR3 loop is CASSPAPGLAGGSEQFF. CDR3 sequence (DNA): TGTGCCAGCAGTCCCGCCCCCGGTCTAGCGGGGGGTTCGGAGCAGTTCTTC.

The genes are TRBV7-3 and TRBJ2-5, with D perhaps matching TRBD2 (6 bases). Trimming removed 5 bases at V and 7 bases at J, with 14 bases between. The CDR3 has 13 amino acids. Germline V lookup: CDR1 SGHTA, CDR2 FQGTGA. In DNA form, the CDR3 reads TGTGCCAGCAGCCCGCTTTCGGAGGGGACCCAGTACTTC. Residues: CASSPLSEGTQYF.

This CDR3 reads CASSSRGQGNQPQHF. CDR3 DNA sequence: TGTGCCAGCAGTTCCAGGGGGCAAGGCAATCAGCCCCAGCATTTT. The chain uses TRBV27 and TRBJ1-5; 8 bases are shared with TRBD1. Losses at the gene ends were 4 bases for V and 2 bases for J; bases not matched to a gene: 4. Germline-derived CDR1 and CDR2 are MNHEY and SMNVEV (reference sequence). This CDR3 has 15 residues.

This clone was picked up a small number of times. The chain links TRBV2 to TRBJ1-3; D uncertain. CDR1 is SNHLY and CDR2 is FYNNEI in the germline V gene. The CDR3 sequence is 15 residues long. The germline V and J ends were trimmed by 5 bases and 5 bases, with 16 bases remaining between them. For the CDR3, the DNA is TGTGCCAGCAGTCCAACAGACCGCCCCAGAAACACCATATATTTT. It yields the protein CASSPTDRPRNTIYF.

The chain carries TRBV5-6 and TRBJ2-3; D is undetermined. Trimming removed 1 base at V and 0 bases at J, with 9 bases between. Germline CDR1 SGHDT, CDR2 YYEEEE. The CDR3 is made up of 15 amino acids. The CDR3 sequence is CASSLTVLSTDTQYF. In DNA, the CDR3 is TGTGCCAGCAGCTTGACGGTCCTAAGCACAGATACGCAGTATTTT.

This chain joins TRBV27 and TRBJ2-1; D might be TRBD2 (5 bases). V lost 0 bases, J lost 11 bases, and 8 bases lay in between. The CDR3 is 12 amino acids. Germline CDR1 and CDR2: MNHEY and SMNVEV (reference sequence). CDR3 DNA sequence: TGTGCCAGCAGTTTATCCGGAGGTCAGCAGTTCTTC. It is translated as CASSLSGGQQFF.

This clone was seen more than once but under ten times. The chain recombines TRBV2 with TRBJ2-7; D remains unclear. Germline-derived CDR1 and CDR2 are SNHLY and FYNNEI. V shed 3 bases and J shed 3 bases, with 9 bases lying between them. The CDR3 runs 13 residues. CDR3 DNA: TGTGCCAGCAGTGACCTCGGTTACTACGAGCAGTACTTC. This gives the protein CASSDLGYYEQYF. The complete variable domain, with remaining parts taken from reference TRBV2 and TRBJ2-7, reads EPEVTQTPSHQVTQMGQEVILRCVPISNHLYFYWYRQILGQKVEFLVSFYNNEISEKSEIFDDQFSVERPDGSNFTLKIRSTKLEDSAMYFCASSDLGYYEQYFGPGTRLTVT.